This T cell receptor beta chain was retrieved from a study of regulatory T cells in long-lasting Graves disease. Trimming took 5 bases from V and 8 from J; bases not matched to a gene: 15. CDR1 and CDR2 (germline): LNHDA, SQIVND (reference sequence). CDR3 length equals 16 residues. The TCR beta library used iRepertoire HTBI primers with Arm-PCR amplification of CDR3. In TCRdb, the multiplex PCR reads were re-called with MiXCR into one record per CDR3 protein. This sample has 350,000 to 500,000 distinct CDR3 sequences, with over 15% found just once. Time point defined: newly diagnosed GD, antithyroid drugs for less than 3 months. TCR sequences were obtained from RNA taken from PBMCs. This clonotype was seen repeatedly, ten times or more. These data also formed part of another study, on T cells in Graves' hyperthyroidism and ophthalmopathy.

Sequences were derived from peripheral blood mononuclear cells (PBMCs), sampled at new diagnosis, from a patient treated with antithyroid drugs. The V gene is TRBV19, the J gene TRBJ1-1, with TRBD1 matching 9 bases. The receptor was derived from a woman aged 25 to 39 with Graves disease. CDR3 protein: CASSATGGGYTSEAFF. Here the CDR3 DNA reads TGTGCCAGTAGTGCTACAGGGGGCGGCTACACGTCGGAAGCTTTCTTT.